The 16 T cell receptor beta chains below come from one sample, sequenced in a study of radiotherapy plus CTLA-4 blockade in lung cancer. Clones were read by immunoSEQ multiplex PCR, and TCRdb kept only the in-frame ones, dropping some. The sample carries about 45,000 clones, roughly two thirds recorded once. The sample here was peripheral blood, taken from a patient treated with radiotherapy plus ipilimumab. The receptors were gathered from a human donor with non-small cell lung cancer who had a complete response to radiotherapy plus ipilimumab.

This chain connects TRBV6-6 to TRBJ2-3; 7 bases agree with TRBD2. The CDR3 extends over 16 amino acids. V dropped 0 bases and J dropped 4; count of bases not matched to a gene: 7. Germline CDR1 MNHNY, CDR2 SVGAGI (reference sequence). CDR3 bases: TGTGCCAGCAGTTACTCGTCTGGCGGGAGAGCAGATACGCAGTATTTT. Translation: CASSYSSGGRADTQYF.

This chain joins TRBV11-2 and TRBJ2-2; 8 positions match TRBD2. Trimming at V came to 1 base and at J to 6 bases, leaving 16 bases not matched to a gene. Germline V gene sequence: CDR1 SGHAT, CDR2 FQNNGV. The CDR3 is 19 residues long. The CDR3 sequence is CASSLVTLAAGELAGELFF. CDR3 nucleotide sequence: TGTGCCAGCAGCTTAGTTACCCTGGCAGCGGGGGAGTTGGCCGGGGAGCTGTTTTTT.

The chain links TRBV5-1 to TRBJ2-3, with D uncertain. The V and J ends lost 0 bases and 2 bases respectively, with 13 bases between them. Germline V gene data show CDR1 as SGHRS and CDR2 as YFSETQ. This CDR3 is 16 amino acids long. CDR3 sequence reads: CASSLAPVSLTDTQYF. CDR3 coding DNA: TGCGCCAGCAGCTTGGCCCCGGTATCCCTCACAGATACGCAGTATTTT.

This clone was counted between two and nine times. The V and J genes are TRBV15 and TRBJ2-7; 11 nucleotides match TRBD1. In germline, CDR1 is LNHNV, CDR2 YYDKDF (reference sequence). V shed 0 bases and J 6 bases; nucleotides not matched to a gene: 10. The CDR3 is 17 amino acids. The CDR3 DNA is TGTGCCACCAGCAGAGAAGGACAGGGGGCGGGTGGGCGCGAGCAGTACTTC. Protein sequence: CATSREGQGAGGREQYF.

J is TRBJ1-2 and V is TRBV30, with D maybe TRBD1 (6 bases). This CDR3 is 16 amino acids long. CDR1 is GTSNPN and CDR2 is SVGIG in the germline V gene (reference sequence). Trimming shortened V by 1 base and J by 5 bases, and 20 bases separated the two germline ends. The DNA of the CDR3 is TGTGCCTGGAGTGCCAAGGGACAAGCCTTTGGGTATGGCTACACCTTC. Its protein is CAWSAKGQAFGYGYTF.

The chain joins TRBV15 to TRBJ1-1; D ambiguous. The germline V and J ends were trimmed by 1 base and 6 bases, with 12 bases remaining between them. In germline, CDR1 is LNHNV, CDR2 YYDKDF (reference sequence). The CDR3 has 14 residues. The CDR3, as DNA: TGTGCCACCAGCAGAGCTCAGGCACCTCCTGAAGCTTTCTTT. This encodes CATSRAQAPPEAFF.

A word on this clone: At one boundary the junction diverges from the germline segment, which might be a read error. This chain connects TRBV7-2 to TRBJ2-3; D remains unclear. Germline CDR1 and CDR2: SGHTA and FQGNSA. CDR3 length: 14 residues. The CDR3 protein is CASSLTNSKDTQYF. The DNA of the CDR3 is TGTGCCAGCAGCTTAACCAATAGCAAAGATACGCAGTATTTT. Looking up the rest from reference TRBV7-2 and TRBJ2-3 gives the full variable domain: GAGVSQSPSNKVTEKGKDVELRCDPISGHTALYWYRQSLGQGLEFLIYFQGNSAPDKSGLPSDRFSAERTGGSVSTLTIQRTQQEDSAVYLCASSLTNSKDTQYFGPGTRLTVL.

CDR3 residues: CATSREGGRAAGGRYEQYF. The CDR3 DNA follows: TGTGCCACCAGCAGAGAAGGGGGTAGGGCGGCAGGGGGCCGGTACGAGCAGTACTTC. The gene calls are TRBV15 and TRBJ2-7, with 8 bases lining up with TRBD1. The CDR3 contains 19 residues. Trimming removed 0 bases from V and 4 bases from J; junction bases left unmatched: 17. Germline V gene data show CDR1 as LNHNV and CDR2 as YYDKDF (reference sequence).

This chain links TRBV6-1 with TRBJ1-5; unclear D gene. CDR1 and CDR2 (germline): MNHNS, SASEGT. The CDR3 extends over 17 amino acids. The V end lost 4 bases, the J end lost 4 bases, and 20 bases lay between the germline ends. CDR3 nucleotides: TGTGCCAGCAGTGTTTTGTTAGGAGCGACTGAGAATCAGCCCCAGCATTTT. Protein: CASSVLLGATENQPQHF.

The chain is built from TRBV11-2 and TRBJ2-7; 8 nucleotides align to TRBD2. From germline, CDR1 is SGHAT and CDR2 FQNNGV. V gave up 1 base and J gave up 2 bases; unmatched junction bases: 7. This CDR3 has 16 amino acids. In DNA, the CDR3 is TGTGCCAGCAGCTTAGCGGGGGGGGGTAATCCCTACGAGCAGTACTTC. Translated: CASSLAGGGNPYEQYF. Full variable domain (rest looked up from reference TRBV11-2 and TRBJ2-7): EAGVAQSPRYKIIEKRQSVAFWCNPISGHATLYWYQQILGQGPKLLIQFQNNGVVDDSQLPKDRFSAERLKGVDSTLKIQPAKLEDSAVYLCASSLAGGGNPYEQYFGPGTRLTVT.

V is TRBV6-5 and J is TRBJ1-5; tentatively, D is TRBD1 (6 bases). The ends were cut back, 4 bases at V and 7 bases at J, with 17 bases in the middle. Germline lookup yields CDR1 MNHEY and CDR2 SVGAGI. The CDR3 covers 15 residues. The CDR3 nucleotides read TGTGCCAGCAGTTCTCAGACAGGCGGCGGCCAGCCCCAGCATTTT. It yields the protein CASSSQTGGGQPQHF.

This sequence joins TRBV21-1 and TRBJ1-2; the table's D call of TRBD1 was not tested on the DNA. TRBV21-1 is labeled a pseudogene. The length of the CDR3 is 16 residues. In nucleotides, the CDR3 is TGTGCCAGCAGCAAAGCGCCCAGGGTATCAGCCTATGGCTACACCTTC. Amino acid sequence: CASSKAPRVSAYGYTF.

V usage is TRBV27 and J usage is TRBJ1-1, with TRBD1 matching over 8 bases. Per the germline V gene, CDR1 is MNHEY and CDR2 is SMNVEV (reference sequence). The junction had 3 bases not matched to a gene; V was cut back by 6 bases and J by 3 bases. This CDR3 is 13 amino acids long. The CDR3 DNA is TGTGCCAGCAGGCCGGACAGGGACACTGAAGCTTTCTTT. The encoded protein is CASRPDRDTEAFF.

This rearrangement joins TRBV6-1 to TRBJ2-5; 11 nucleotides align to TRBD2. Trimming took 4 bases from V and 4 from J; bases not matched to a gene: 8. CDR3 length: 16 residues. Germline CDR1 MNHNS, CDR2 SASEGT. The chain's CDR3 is CASSGVSSGRSETQYF. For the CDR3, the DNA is TGTGCCAGCAGTGGGGTTTCTAGCGGGAGGTCAGAGACCCAGTACTTC.

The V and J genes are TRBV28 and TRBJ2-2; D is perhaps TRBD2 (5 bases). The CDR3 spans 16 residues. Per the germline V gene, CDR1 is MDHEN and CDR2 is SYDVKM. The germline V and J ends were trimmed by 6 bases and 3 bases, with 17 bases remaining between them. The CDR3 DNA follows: TGTGCCAGCAGCTCCCGTGGACGGGGAGACACCGGGGAGCTGTTTTTT. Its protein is CASSSRGRGDTGELFF.

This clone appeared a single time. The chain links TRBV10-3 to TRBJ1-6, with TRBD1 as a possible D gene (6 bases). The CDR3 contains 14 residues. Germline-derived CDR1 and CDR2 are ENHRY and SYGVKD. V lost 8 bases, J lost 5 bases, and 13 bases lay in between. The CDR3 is CAIGLGAHNSPLHF. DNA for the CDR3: TGTGCCATCGGGTTGGGGGCCCATAATTCACCCCTCCACTTT.